This paragraph covers one T cell receptor beta chain sequence. PCR primers comprised 60 Vbeta and 13 Jbeta primers. The assay was immunoSEQ multiplex PCR, and TCRdb's table has in-frame clones only and misses some. The sample yields more than 85,000 clones, roughly three quarters seen once. This sample was taken from a study of cytomegalovirus exposure and HLA in healthy donors. This CDR3 has 12 residues. Trimming removed 6 bases from V and 4 bases from J, with 9 bases in between. Germline V CDR1 and CDR2: ENHRY, SYGVKD. Sequenced: PBMCs. The genes are TRBV10-3 and TRBJ1-2; no firm D call. This receptor was taken from a male donor in good health and CMV-seropositive. The CDR3 DNA reads TGTGCCATCAGAAGGGAGGGCTATGGCTACACCTTC. Protein sequence: CAIRREGYGYTF.